This T cell receptor beta chain was documented in a study of cytomegalovirus exposure and HLA in healthy donors. Study outcomes and limitations: In an earlier analysis, in approximately 570 donors, most V segments appeared productive either ~87% or ~30% of the time.

The PCR used 60 Vbeta and 13 Jbeta primers. Measured with immunoSEQ multiplex PCR; TCRdb has only the in-frame clones, and not every one. This sample has about 130,000 clones; around three quarters occur once, and the top ten carry 1.8%. Germline V gene sequence: CDR1 MNHEY, CDR2 SVGAGI. Unmatched junction bases numbered 8, after V lost 5 bases and J lost 4 bases. The CDR3 loop spans 15 amino acids. Worth noting for this clone: Its cognate antigen is unknown.

The chain carries TRBV6-5 and TRBJ2-5; 9 bases are shared with TRBD2. Material for sequencing was PBMCs. The source of this sequence is a woman between 50 and 59 years old in good health and CMV-seronegative. The CDR3 sequence is CASSTRLAAGETQYF. As DNA, the CDR3 is TGTGCCAGCAGTACAAGACTAGCGGCGGGAGAGACCCAGTACTTC.